A selection of T cell receptor beta chains follows, all from one sample in a study of blood T cell repertoires in COVID-19. Clones were read by immunoSEQ multiplex PCR, and TCRdb kept only the in-frame ones, dropping some. In the table there are some 200,000 clones, approximately 85% of which are singletons. Sample: peripheral blood. The receptors shown here come from a woman of 80 years or more with acute or convalescent COVID-19. The CDR3 runs from the conserved cysteine through the conserved F or W. A D gene is named only where the DNA matches it firmly. Clone sizes are given selectively: once, few, many, or a class where the clone is expanded.

cdr3_nt: TGTGCCAGCAGCCCAACGGACAGGGGTTATTCACCCCTCCACTTT
cdr3_aa: CASSPTDRGYSPLHF
d_call: TRBD1
j_call: TRBJ1-6
clone_size: once
v_call: TRBV7-9

cdr3_nt: TGCAGCGTCTCAGGGCCGATGAACACTGAAGCTTTCTTT
cdr3_aa: CSVSGPMNTEAFF
d_call: NA
j_call: TRBJ1-1
clone_size: NA
v_call: TRBV29-1

cdr3_nt: TGTGCCAGCAGTTTAAACAGAAACTATGGCTACACCTTC
cdr3_aa: CASSLNRNYGYTF
d_call: NA
j_call: TRBJ1-2
clone_size: NA
v_call: TRBV12-3/TRBV12-4

cdr3_nt: TGTGCCTGGAGGGTCCCCGGGGCAGGGGGGTTTTCACCCCTCCACTTT
cdr3_aa: CAWRVPGAGGFSPLHF
d_call: TRBD1
j_call: TRBJ1-6
clone_size: NA
v_call: TRBV30

cdr3_nt: TGTGCCAGTAGTAAGCCATGGACAGGGAACACTGAAGCTTTCTTT
cdr3_aa: CASSKPWTGNTEAFF
d_call: TRBD1
j_call: TRBJ1-1
clone_size: NA
v_call: TRBV19

cdr3_nt: TGTGCCGGCAGCTTCCGGGACAGGGAGGAAGAGACCCAGTACTTC
cdr3_aa: CAGSFRDREEETQYF
d_call: TRBD1
j_call: TRBJ2-5
clone_size: NA
v_call: TRBV7-6

cdr3_nt: TGTGCCAGCAGCTTGGACATAGCGGGGGGTACACTATACGAGCAGTACTTC
cdr3_aa: CASSLDIAGGTLYEQYF
d_call: TRBD2
j_call: TRBJ2-7
clone_size: NA
v_call: TRBV5-4

cdr3_nt: TGTGCCAGCAGCTCGGGATTCTATAGCAATCAGCCCCAGCATTTT
cdr3_aa: CASSSGFYSNQPQHF
d_call: NA
j_call: TRBJ1-5
clone_size: NA
v_call: TRBV5-6

cdr3_nt: TGTGCCAGCAGCTGGGGCAGGGAAGCTTTCTTT
cdr3_aa: CASSWGREAFF
d_call: NA
j_call: TRBJ1-1
clone_size: NA
v_call: TRBV6-5

cdr3_nt: TGTGCCAGCAGTTTAGTAGTCGGGGAGCTGTTTTTT
cdr3_aa: CASSLVVGELFF
d_call: NA
j_call: TRBJ2-2
clone_size: NA
v_call: TRBV12-3/TRBV12-4

cdr3_nt: TGTGCCACCAGCAGAGATCAGGGGGCGGGTGAAAAACTGTTTTTT
cdr3_aa: CATSRDQGAGEKLFF
d_call: TRBD1
j_call: TRBJ1-4
clone_size: NA
v_call: TRBV15

cdr3_nt: TGTGCCAGCAGCCCCGATCCCCGGGGAAAACTGTTTTTT
cdr3_aa: CASSPDPRGKLFF
d_call: NA
j_call: TRBJ1-4
clone_size: few
v_call: TRBV7-7

cdr3_nt: TGTGCCACCAGCGGGGGGATGAACACTGAAGCTTTCTTT
cdr3_aa: CATSGGMNTEAFF
d_call: NA
j_call: TRBJ1-1
clone_size: NA
v_call: TRBV15

cdr3_nt: TGTGCCAGCAGCTTACGCAGAACCGGGGAGCTGTTTTTT
cdr3_aa: CASSLRRTGELFF
d_call: NA
j_call: TRBJ2-2
clone_size: NA
v_call: TRBV7-3

cdr3_nt: TGTGCCAGCAGCTTCAACAGGGGGCTTGGAGGAGCTTTCTTT
cdr3_aa: CASSFNRGLGGAFF
d_call: TRBD1
j_call: TRBJ1-1
clone_size: NA
v_call: TRBV5-6

cdr3_nt: TGTGCCAGCAGCGTAGGTGGGCTGGAAGAGACCCAGTACTTC
cdr3_aa: CASSVGGLEETQYF
d_call: NA
j_call: TRBJ2-5
clone_size: NA
v_call: TRBV9

cdr3_nt: TGTGCCAGCAGCCACCCGACGCAGGGCTCTGGAAACACCATATATTTT
cdr3_aa: CASSHPTQGSGNTIYF
d_call: NA
j_call: TRBJ1-3
clone_size: few
v_call: TRBV5-4

cdr3_nt: TGTGCCAGCAGCCAAGGCACCAGAAAAGAGACCCAGTACTTC
cdr3_aa: CASSQGTRKETQYF
d_call: NA
j_call: TRBJ2-5
clone_size: few
v_call: TRBV4-2

cdr3_nt: TGCGCCAGCAGCTTGGGACAGGGGGCGAACACTGAAGCTTTCTTT
cdr3_aa: CASSLGQGANTEAFF
d_call: TRBD1
j_call: TRBJ1-1
clone_size: NA
v_call: TRBV5-1

cdr3_nt: TGCAGCGCCCGGGACAGGGATACCTATAATTCACCCCTCCACTTT
cdr3_aa: CSARDRDTYNSPLHF
d_call: TRBD1
j_call: TRBJ1-6
clone_size: NA
v_call: TRBV29-1

cdr3_nt: TGTGCCAGCAGCTCCCTGACAGGGGAGGCTTTCTTT
cdr3_aa: CASSSLTGEAFF
d_call: TRBD1
j_call: TRBJ1-1
clone_size: NA
v_call: TRBV7-9

cdr3_nt: TGTGCCAGCAGGCCAGGGCTCGGCTACGAGCAGTACTTC
cdr3_aa: CASRPGLGYEQYF
d_call: NA
j_call: TRBJ2-7
clone_size: NA
v_call: TRBV6-5

cdr3_nt: TGTGCCAGCAGCTCTCAAGGGACTAGCGGGGACAATGAGCAGTTCTTC
cdr3_aa: CASSSQGTSGDNEQFF
d_call: TRBD2
j_call: TRBJ2-1
clone_size: NA
v_call: TRBV7-3

cdr3_nt: TGTGCCACCGAATCTACAGGGATCGGTGAGCAGTTCTTC
cdr3_aa: CATESTGIGEQFF
d_call: NA
j_call: TRBJ2-1
clone_size: NA
v_call: TRBV10-3

cdr3_nt: TGTGCCAGCAGTGAAAAAGCGGGGGGGCCAGATACGCAGTATTTT
cdr3_aa: CASSEKAGGPDTQYF
d_call: TRBD2
j_call: TRBJ2-3
clone_size: few
v_call: TRBV6-1

cdr3_nt: TGCGCCAGCAGCTTAGGAGGGGGCAAGACAGATACGCAGTATTTT
cdr3_aa: CASSLGGGKTDTQYF
d_call: NA
j_call: TRBJ2-3
clone_size: NA
v_call: TRBV5-1

cdr3_nt: TGTGCCAGCAGTCGGAACACTGAAGCTTTCTTT
cdr3_aa: CASSRNTEAFF
d_call: NA
j_call: TRBJ1-1
clone_size: once
v_call: TRBV27

cdr3_nt: TGTGCCAGCAACGGGGGAGATAATTCACCCCTCCACTTT
cdr3_aa: CASNGGDNSPLHF
d_call: NA
j_call: TRBJ1-6
clone_size: NA
v_call: TRBV9

cdr3_nt: TGTGCCATCACCGACTACACCGGGGAGCTGTTTTTT
cdr3_aa: CAITDYTGELFF
d_call: NA
j_call: TRBJ2-2
clone_size: NA
v_call: TRBV10-3

cdr3_nt: TGTGCCAGCAGCCCCGGGACAGGGGGAGTCAACACCGGGGAGCTGTTTTTT
cdr3_aa: CASSPGTGGVNTGELFF
d_call: TRBD1
j_call: TRBJ2-2
clone_size: once
v_call: TRBV5-6

cdr3_nt: TGTGCCAGCAGTGACTCGGACAGGACCTACAATGAGCAGTTCTTC
cdr3_aa: CASSDSDRTYNEQFF
d_call: TRBD1
j_call: TRBJ2-1
clone_size: few
v_call: TRBV2

cdr3_nt: TGTGCCAGCACCGGGATGCCTGGAAACACCATATATTTT
cdr3_aa: CASTGMPGNTIYF
d_call: NA
j_call: TRBJ1-3
clone_size: once
v_call: TRBV5-5

cdr3_nt: TGTGCCAGTAGTGAGGGAGGGGGCACCGGGGAGCTGTTTTTT
cdr3_aa: CASSEGGGTGELFF
d_call: NA
j_call: TRBJ2-2
clone_size: NA
v_call: TRBV19

cdr3_nt: TGCGCCAGCAGCCAAGATGTAGATGGACAGGGAACGCGCGGCTACACCTTC
cdr3_aa: CASSQDVDGQGTRGYTF
d_call: TRBD1
j_call: TRBJ1-2
clone_size: NA
v_call: TRBV4-1

cdr3_nt: TGTGCCAGCAGTTCGTGGGCAGACCTCACCGGGGAGCTGTTTTTT
cdr3_aa: CASSSWADLTGELFF
d_call: NA
j_call: TRBJ2-2
clone_size: NA
v_call: TRBV27

cdr3_nt: TGTGCCAGCAGCTGGGGACTTTCCTACAATGAGCAGTTCTTC
cdr3_aa: CASSWGLSYNEQFF
d_call: NA
j_call: TRBJ2-1
clone_size: NA
v_call: TRBV7-2

cdr3_nt: TGTGCCAGCAGCATTCAACTGGCAACTAATGAAAAACTGTTTTTT
cdr3_aa: CASSIQLATNEKLFF
d_call: NA
j_call: TRBJ1-4
clone_size: once
v_call: TRBV7-9

cdr3_nt: TGTGCCAGCAGCCCTAGGACAGGGGTCGGAAACACCATATATTTT
cdr3_aa: CASSPRTGVGNTIYF
d_call: TRBD1
j_call: TRBJ1-3
clone_size: NA
v_call: TRBV27

cdr3_nt: TGCGCCAGCAGTCCTGGGACAGGCCGCTCTAATGAAAAACTGTTTTTT
cdr3_aa: CASSPGTGRSNEKLFF
d_call: TRBD1
j_call: TRBJ1-4
clone_size: once
v_call: TRBV10-2

cdr3_nt: TGTGCCAGCAGCTTGGACACAGAGACCCAGTACTTC
cdr3_aa: CASSLDTETQYF
d_call: NA
j_call: TRBJ2-5
clone_size: NA
v_call: TRBV11-3

cdr3_nt: TGTGCCAGCAGCGTAGATGGTAGCCGGGGAAGTACGCAGTATTTT
cdr3_aa: CASSVDGSRGSTQYF
d_call: NA
j_call: TRBJ2-3
clone_size: NA
v_call: TRBV9

cdr3_nt: TGCGCCAGCAGTGTTTCAGGACACCGCAATCAGCCCCAGCATTTT
cdr3_aa: CASSVSGHRNQPQHF
d_call: NA
j_call: TRBJ1-5
clone_size: NA
v_call: TRBV10-2

cdr3_nt: TGTGCCAGCAGCCTAGGGGGGGCCTACAATGAGCAGTTCTTC
cdr3_aa: CASSLGGAYNEQFF
d_call: NA
j_call: TRBJ2-1
clone_size: once
v_call: TRBV3-1/TRBV3-2

cdr3_nt: TGTGCCAGCAGTGAACTCAGGCAGGGAACTAACTATGGCTACACCTTC
cdr3_aa: CASSELRQGTNYGYTF
d_call: NA
j_call: TRBJ1-2
clone_size: once
v_call: TRBV2

cdr3_nt: TGCGCCAGCAGTCACGGACAGTGGACCGGGGAGCTGTTTTTT
cdr3_aa: CASSHGQWTGELFF
d_call: NA
j_call: TRBJ2-2
clone_size: NA
v_call: TRBV23-1

cdr3_nt: TGTGCCAGCAGCTTACTCCAGGCGAACACCGGGGAGCTGTTTTTT
cdr3_aa: CASSLLQANTGELFF
d_call: NA
j_call: TRBJ2-2
clone_size: NA
v_call: TRBV7-2

cdr3_nt: TGCGCCAGCAGCCAGGCCCGAGAGACACTCTCCTACGAGCAGTACTTC
cdr3_aa: CASSQARETLSYEQYF
d_call: NA
j_call: TRBJ2-7
clone_size: NA
v_call: TRBV4-1

cdr3_nt: TGTGCCAGCTCACCACAGGGACTCAACTATGGCTACACCTTC
cdr3_aa: CASSPQGLNYGYTF
d_call: NA
j_call: TRBJ1-2
clone_size: NA
v_call: TRBV18